Listed below are T cell receptor beta chains from one sample, sequenced in a study of T cells in Graves' hyperthyroidism and ophthalmopathy. MiXCR, applied by TCRdb to the multiplex PCR reads, yields one record per CDR3 protein. The table lists a few hundred thousand distinct CDR3 sequences, about 20% of them singletons, with 45% to 50% in the top ten. The sample was blood. Receptors originate from a woman aged 70-85 years with Graves' ophthalmopathy. Both conserved end residues are part of each CDR3. Fields, in order: clone size, V gene, J gene, D gene, CDR3 protein, CDR3 DNA. D genes are given only for firm matches. Part of the rows lack a size; the others show once, few, many or a class for expanded clones.

many,TRBV18,TRBJ1-5,-,CASSPWGDQPQHF,TGTGCCAGCTCGCCATGGGGGGACCAGCCCCAGCATTTT
-,TRBV20-1,TRBJ2-7,-,CSARVRPTYEQYF,TGCAGTGCTAGAGTCCGGCCCACCTACGAGCAGTACTTC
few,TRBV6-1,TRBJ2-7,-,CASSLQGSGTTRPYEQYF,TGTGCCAGCAGTTTACAAGGCTCCGGGACCACGAGGCCCTACGAGCAGTACTTC
many,TRBV28,TRBJ2-3,-,CASTNQNDGSTDTQYF,TGTGCCAGCACCAACCAGAACGACGGTAGTACAGATACGCAGTATTTT
many,TRBV20-1,TRBJ1-1,-,CSARGDLGGTEAFF,TGCAGTGCTAGAGGCGACCTCGGTGGCACTGAAGCTTTCTTT
many,TRBV7-2,TRBJ1-1,-,CASGWTGQTEAFF,TGTGCCAGCGGGTGGACGGGACAAACTGAAGCTTTCTTT
-,TRBV19,TRBJ1-5,TRBD1,CASSLGQGQSNQPQHF,TGTGCCAGTAGTCTCGGACAGGGCCAAAGCAATCAGCCCCAGCATTTT
-,TRBV3-1,TRBJ2-5,-,CASSRAGWQETQYF,TGTGCCAGCAGCCGGGCGGGGTGGCAAGAGACCCAGTACTTC
few,TRBV7-2,TRBJ1-5,-,CASSPLSGAGQPQHF,TGTGCCAGCAGCCCACTGAGCGGGGCAGGTCAGCCCCAGCATTTT
-,TRBV6-1,TRBJ2-7,TRBD2,CASSETPAASGSVYEQYF,TGTGCCAGCAGTGAGACCCCTGCGGCTAGCGGGAGTGTCTACGAGCAGTACTTC
-,TRBV29-1,TRBJ2-3,-,CSVEDVVEEGPTDTQYF,TGCAGCGTTGAAGATGTAGTGGAGGAGGGGCCCACAGATACGCAGTATTTT
many,TRBV28,TRBJ2-2,-,CASSFGLGGSTGELFF,TGTGCCAGCAGTTTCGGCCTGGGGGGAAGCACCGGGGAGCTGTTTTTT
many,TRBV11-2,TRBJ2-3,TRBD2,CASSPGLAGAADTQYF,TGTGCCAGCAGCCCGGGACTAGCGGGAGCGGCAGATACGCAGTATTTT
few,TRBV5-1,TRBJ2-7,-,CASSLGGSAIVEQYF,TGCGCCAGCAGCTTGGGAGGGTCCGCGATTGTGGAGCAGTACTTC
once,TRBV9,TRBJ1-2,-,CASSPITANYYGYTF,TGTGCCAGCAGCCCCATAACAGCCAACTACTATGGCTACACCTTC
-,TRBV7-3,TRBJ1-2,-,CASSLRPGGYGYTF,TGTGCCAGCAGCTTACGTCCAGGCGGCTATGGCTACACCTTC
-,TRBV18,TRBJ2-3,TRBD2,CASSPGLAGVRDTQYF,TGTGCCAGCTCACCCGGACTAGCGGGAGTAAGAGATACGCAGTATTTT
-,TRBV18,TRBJ1-3,-,CASSPGQSGNTIYF,TGTGCCAGCTCACCAGGGCAATCTGGAAACACCATATATTTT
-,TRBV6-1,TRBJ1-5,-,CASSVVDTLNQPQHF,TGTGCCAGCAGTGTTGTAGACACCCTCAATCAGCCCCAGCATTTT
-,TRBV28,TRBJ1-1,-,CASRIMNTEAFF,TGTGCCAGCAGAATCATGAACACTGAAGCTTTCTTT
few,TRBV5-1,TRBJ2-7,-,CASSGGTGSPYEQYF,TGCGCCAGCAGCGGAGGAACGGGTTCTCCTTACGAGCAGTACTTC
many,TRBV6-5,TRBJ1-5,-,CASSYSSSNQPQHF,TGTGCCAGCAGTTACTCGAGTAGCAATCAGCCCCAGCATTTT
few,TRBV12-3/TRBV12-4,TRBJ2-7,-,CTSSPRTATYSYEQYF,TGTACCAGCAGTCCAAGGACGGCTACCTACTCCTACGAGCAGTACTTC
-,TRBV19,TRBJ2-6,-,CASSIFSSGANVLTF,TGTGCCAGTAGTATTTTCTCCTCTGGGGCCAACGTCCTGACTTTC
many,TRBV2,TRBJ1-5,-,CASRETDSNQPQHF,TGTGCCAGCAGAGAGACAGATAGCAATCAGCCCCAGCATTTT
few,TRBV2,TRBJ2-1,-,CASSKTGREQFF,TGTGCCAGCAGCAAGACAGGACGGGAGCAGTTCTTC
-,TRBV7-3,TRBJ2-3,TRBD1,CASSWTGVRTDTQYF,TGTGCCAGCAGCTGGACAGGGGTGAGAACAGATACGCAGTATTTT
-,TRBV20-1,TRBJ1-6,-,CSARRGNNSPLHF,TGCAGTGCTAGAAGGGGGAATAATTCACCCCTCCACTTT
-,TRBV19,TRBJ2-3,-,CASSTGFSADTQYF,TGTGCCAGTAGCACCGGATTTTCCGCAGATACGCAGTATTTT
-,TRBV5-7,TRBJ2-6,-,CASSLWRYSGANVLTF,TGTGCCAGCAGCTTGTGGCGGTACTCTGGGGCCAACGTCCTGACTTTC
few,TRBV5-4,TRBJ2-1,TRBD2,CASSKAGGPVNEQFF,TGTGCCAGCAGCAAAGCGGGAGGGCCGGTTAATGAGCAGTTCTTC
-,TRBV3-1,TRBJ1-1,TRBD1,CASSQGTGVYTEAFF,TGTGCCAGCAGCCAAGGCACAGGGGTGTACACTGAAGCTTTCTTT
-,TRBV6-2/TRBV6-3,TRBJ2-7,-,CASSYLQIFSYEQYF,TGTGCCAGCAGTTACTTACAGATATTCTCCTACGAGCAGTACTTC
many,TRBV2,TRBJ2-2,TRBD1,CARGTGASNTGELFF,TGTGCCAGGGGGACAGGGGCTTCGAACACCGGGGAGCTGTTTTTT
-,TRBV27,TRBJ1-1,-,CASLSLTAEAFF,TGTGCCAGCTTAAGCCTTACGGCAGAAGCTTTCTTT
few,TRBV20-1,TRBJ2-2,-,CSASKDLHTGELFF,TGCAGTGCTAGCAAGGACTTACACACCGGGGAGCTGTTTTTT
few,TRBV11-2,TRBJ1-2,TRBD1,CASSSAGTVARGYTF,TGTGCCAGCAGCTCTGCCGGGACAGTGGCCCGAGGCTACACCTTC
-,TRBV6-4,TRBJ2-2,TRBD2,CASSSAGGNTGELFF,TGTGCCAGCTCCTCCGCGGGGGGGAACACCGGGGAGCTGTTTTTT
few,TRBV18,TRBJ2-4,-,CASSPGGNIQYF,TGTGCCAGCTCACCAGGGGGGAACATTCAGTACTTC
many,TRBV7-9,TRBJ2-3,TRBD1,CASSFGQGSTDTQYF,TGTGCCAGCAGCTTCGGACAGGGTAGCACAGATACGCAGTATTTT
-,TRBV5-1,TRBJ1-1,-,CASSWGRGLNTEAFF,TGCGCCAGCAGCTGGGGCAGGGGCCTGAACACTGAAGCTTTCTTT
few,TRBV30,TRBJ1-2,-,CAWSWHNRDYGYTF,TGTGCCTGGAGCTGGCACAACCGGGACTATGGCTACACCTTC
few,TRBV29-1,TRBJ2-4,-,CSARVLDIQYF,TGCAGCGCCAGGGTTTTAGACATTCAGTACTTC
many,TRBV2,TRBJ2-7,-,CASSVSGLSSYEQYF,TGTGCCAGCAGTGTATCAGGCTTAAGCTCCTACGAGCAGTACTTC
many,TRBV12-3/TRBV12-4,TRBJ1-1,-,CASSFSRGNEAFF,TGTGCCAGCAGTTTTAGTCGGGGGAATGAAGCTTTCTTT
-,TRBV5-4,TRBJ1-2,-,CASSRPRTDNYGYTF,TGTGCCAGCAGCCGCCCTCGGACCGATAACTATGGCTACACCTTC
few,TRBV24-1,TRBJ1-1,TRBD1,CATSDNRGLEAFF,TGTGCCACCAGTGACAACAGGGGCCTTGAAGCTTTCTTT
-,TRBV28,TRBJ2-3,TRBD2,CASSLPSGSGPDTQYF,TGTGCCAGCAGCCTACCTAGCGGGAGCGGGCCAGATACGCAGTATTTT